This passage covers 8 T cell receptor beta chains from one sample sequenced in a study of T cells in Graves' hyperthyroidism and ophthalmopathy. Researchers took RNA transcripts and amplified the TCR beta CDR3 regions from them. During a first-round RT-PCR of the TCR CDR3, the HTBI primer set was used. From the multiplex PCR reads, TCRdb called clonotypes with MiXCR, one entry per CDR3 protein. The sample lists around 420,000 distinct CDR3 sequences; 15% to 18% were seen once. Sequencing was performed on blood. The origin of the receptors is a woman between 18 and 30 years old with Graves' hyperthyroidism.

V gene TRBV12-3 or TRBV12-4 combines with J gene TRBJ2-1, with 8 bases identical to TRBD1. V was clipped by 7 bases and J by 8 bases; unmatched bases: 1. This CDR3 has 11 residues. The CDR3: CASKTGDEQFF. The CDR3 nucleotides read TGTGCCAGCAAGACAGGGGATGAGCAGTTCTTC.

This clonotype was seen only a few times. This sequence joins TRBV7-9 and TRBJ2-7; 9 bases fit TRBD2. From germline, CDR1 is SEHNR and CDR2 FQNEAQ (reference sequence). With V trimmed by 4 bases and J by 4 bases, 5 bases remained unmatched. CDR3 length equals 14 residues. CDR3 residues: CASSSRGGRYEQYF. CDR3 DNA: TGTGCCAGCAGCTCGCGGGGGGGCCGGTACGAGCAGTACTTC.

This rearrangement joins TRBV6-2 or TRBV6-3 to TRBJ1-1; TRBD1 agrees at 11 bases. With V trimmed by 2 bases and J by 5 bases, 4 bases remained unmatched. The CDR3 extends over 15 amino acids. Germline V gene data show CDR1 as MNHEY and CDR2 as SVGEGT. CDR3: CASSYRGTGGTEAFF. The CDR3 nucleotides are TGTGCCAGCAGTTACCGGGGGACAGGGGGAACTGAAGCTTTCTTT.

In its sample, this clonotype was seen a few times. It may be a read error: a sequence one base away is much more abundant. The chain has TRBV2 and TRBJ2-7; D may match TRBD1 or TRBD2 (5 bases each). Trimming pared 10 bases from V and 9 bases from J, leaving 25 bases between. The CDR3 runs 14 residues. Germline V gene data show CDR1 as SNHLY and CDR2 as FYNNEI. The CDR3 coding sequence is TGTGCCACCACACCCTCGGTTCCCGGTGGGGGGCAGTACTTC. It specifies CATTPSVPGGGQYF.

There are many counts of this clonotype. The chain combines TRBV5-1 with TRBJ2-2; D is unclear. Trimming took 0 bases from V and 7 from J, leaving 7 bases between them. Germline CDR1 and CDR2: SGHRS and YFSETQ. The CDR3 has 13 amino acids. The CDR3 sequence is CASSLEGLGELFF. Here the CDR3 DNA reads TGCGCCAGCAGCTTGGAGGGCCTCGGGGAGCTGTTTTTT.

The V and J genes are TRBV9 and TRBJ2-1; possibly TRBD1 for D (7 bases). Trimming left V 4 bases short and J 2 bases short, with 19 bases between. The CDR3 spans 17 residues. Germline loops: CDR1 SGDLS, CDR2 YYNGEE. CDR3 loop: CASSSAVGGGPYNEQFF. The CDR3 DNA sequence: TGTGCCAGCAGCTCAGCTGTCGGAGGGGGCCCCTACAATGAGCAGTTCTTC.

This clonotype was seen a few times. The chain joins TRBV12-3 or TRBV12-4 to TRBJ2-2, with D possibly matching TRBD1 (7 bases). V was shortened by 7 bases and J by 6 bases, with 18 bases between the two germline ends. This CDR3 region has 15 residues. The CDR3 here is CASTPRQGGPGELFF. CDR3 nucleotide sequence: TGTGCCAGCACCCCTCGACAGGGAGGCCCCGGGGAGCTGTTTTTT.

This clonotype was counted ten times or more. The CDR3 loop reads CASSATRNTEAFF. The DNA for the CDR3 is TGTGCCAGCTCGGCAACACGGAACACTGAAGCTTTCTTT. The J gene is TRBJ1-1, the V gene TRBV11-2; D not resolved. V was pared by 8 bases and J by 1 base, with 11 bases between. The germline gives CDR1 SGHAT, CDR2 FQNNGV. The CDR3 loop spans 13 amino acids.